This T cell receptor (beta chain) derives from a study of T cells in Graves' hyperthyroidism and ophthalmopathy. Trimming stripped 5 bases from V and 1 base from J, with 6 bases between. Germline V gives CDR1 KGHSH, CDR2 LQKENI. CDR3 length equals 12 residues. Amplified TCR beta CDR3 regions came from RNA transcripts. The TCR CDR3 first-round RT-PCR relied on the HTBI primer set. TCRdb re-analysed the multiplex PCR reads in MiXCR, keeping a single row per CDR3 protein. The data show around 570,000 distinct CDR3 sequences, less than 20% seen once. This clonotype was observed at least ten times. Material for sequencing was blood. V and J are TRBV18 and TRBJ2-7; D is unresolved. This clonotype was obtained from a man aged 35 to 55 with Graves' ophthalmopathy. The CDR3 DNA is TGTGCCAGCTCAGGCAATTCCTACGAGCAGTACTTC. Translation gives CASSGNSYEQYF.